These 24 T cell receptor beta chains originate from one sample sequenced in a study of Ad26.COV2.S vaccination and SARS-CoV-2 variants. Produced via immunoSEQ multiplex PCR; TCRdb's table is partial and in-frame only. In the table there are around 350,000 clones, just over 90% of which are singletons. The specimen comprised peripheral blood, sampled after recovery from COVID-19. These receptors came from a human donor who had recovered from COVID-19.

The chain recombines TRBV9 with TRBJ1-1; D ambiguous. This CDR3 has 14 residues. CDR1 is SGDLS, CDR2 YYNGEE, per germline. V lost 1 base and J 1 base, leaving 8 bases between the germline ends. The CDR3, as DNA: TGTGCCAGCAGCGTACAGGAGAGGAACACTGAAGCTTTCTTT. Amino acid sequence: CASSVQERNTEAFF.

This chain joins TRBV6-6 and TRBJ1-1, with 7 bases identical to TRBD1. Unmatched junction bases numbered 10, after V lost 7 bases and J lost 5 bases. Germline CDR1 MNHNY, CDR2 SVGAGI (reference sequence). The CDR3 contains 14 residues. CDR3 in DNA: TGTGCCAGCAACCCAGACAGGGTAAGGACTGAAGCTTTCTTT. It codes for CASNPDRVRTEAFF.

The J gene is TRBJ2-1, the V gene TRBV5-8; possibly TRBD2 for D (6 bases). This CDR3 contains 14 residues. Germline V gives CDR1 SGHTS, CDR2 YDEGEE. V was trimmed by 2 bases and J by 2 bases, leaving 8 bases between them. The DNA of the CDR3 is TGTGCCAGCAGCTTTGGGGGGACCTACAATGAGCAGTTCTTC. Protein: CASSFGGTYNEQFF.

The chain uses TRBV24-1 and TRBJ2-4, with D possibly being TRBD2 (8 bases). The CDR3 has 12 amino acids. The germline V gene has CDR1 KGHDR and CDR2 SFDVKD. CDR3 bases: TGTGGGGGACTAGGGGGCCATAACATTCAGTACTTC. The encoded protein is CGGLGGHNIQYF.

The rearrangement uses TRBV20-1 and TRBJ2-5; D is unresolved. The CDR3 has 13 residues. Looked up from germline, CDR1 is DFQATT and CDR2 is SNEGSKA (reference sequence). Trimming took 3 bases from V and 7 from J, leaving 15 bases between them. In DNA form, the CDR3 reads TGCAGTGCTAGTCCCAGGTCGCGTGGGACCCAGTACTTC. Translated: CSASPRSRGTQYF.

V usage is TRBV11-2 and J usage is TRBJ1-3, with D possibly being TRBD1 (5 bases). The V gene lost 4 bases and the J gene lost 1 base, with 14 bases spanning the gap. Germline V CDR1 and CDR2: SGHAT, FQNNGV. CDR3 length: 16 amino acids. CDR3 in amino acids: CASSSFGTESGNTIYF. The CDR3 DNA is TGTGCCAGCAGCTCCTTTGGGACTGAGTCTGGAAACACCATATATTTT.

The CDR3 is CASSLDRAAMNTEAFF. The DNA of the CDR3 is TGCGCCAGCAGTCTAGACAGGGCCGCAATGAACACTGAAGCTTTCTTT. This chain joins TRBV5-1 and TRBJ1-1, with 7 positions matching TRBD1. V was clipped by 5 bases and J by 0 bases; unmatched bases: 10. The CDR3 runs 16 residues. Per the germline V gene, CDR1 is SGHRS and CDR2 is YFSETQ.

The genes are TRBV9 and TRBJ2-6; TRBD1 aligns across 10 bases. This CDR3 has 17 amino acids. Trimming at V came to 4 bases and at J to 0 bases, leaving 4 bases not matched to a gene. CDR1 is SGDLS and CDR2 is YYNGEE in the germline V gene. CDR3 nucleotide sequence: TGTGCCAGCAGCCGGGACAGGGGTCCCTCTGGGGCCAACGTCCTGACTTTC. Translated: CASSRDRGPSGANVLTF. Looking up the rest from reference TRBV9 and TRBJ2-6 gives the full variable domain: DSGVTQTPKHLITATGQRVTLRCSPRSGDLSVYWYQQSLDQGLQFLIQYYNGEERAKGNILERFSAQQFPDLHSELNLSSLELGDSALYFCASSRDRGPSGANVLTFGAGSRLTVL.

The chain has TRBV14 and TRBJ1-6; D is unclear. V gave up 1 base and J gave up 9 bases, with 19 bases separating them. The CDR3 has 17 amino acids. Germline values: CDR1 SGHDN, CDR2 FVKESK. The CDR3 loop reads CASSQGRRDSFGSPLHF. The CDR3 DNA reads as TGTGCCAGCAGCCAAGGCCGTCGTGACTCCTTTGGTTCACCCCTCCACTTT.

The chain has TRBV21-1 and TRBJ2-1; the tabulated D call, TRBD2, remains unverified against the DNA. TRBV21-1 is a pseudogene locus. This CDR3 comprises 14 residues. CDR3 sequence: CASSGRLAPNEQFF. In nucleotides, the CDR3 is TGTGCCAGCAGCGGACGACTAGCGCCAAATGAGCAGTTCTTC.

The J gene is TRBJ2-2, the V gene TRBV28; TRBD2 is a possible D gene (5 bases). Germline V CDR1 and CDR2: MDHEN, SYDVKM. Deletions cut 7 bases from V and 2 bases from J, with 11 bases between. The length of the CDR3 is 14 residues. CDR3 sequence (DNA): TGTGCCAGCACCCGGGGTACCAACACCGGGGAGCTGTTTTTT. Amino acids: CASTRGTNTGELFF.

The rearrangement uses TRBV2 and TRBJ2-1; TRBD1 is a possible D gene (7 bases). The CDR3 covers 12 residues. Germline values: CDR1 SNHLY, CDR2 FYNNEI. V lost 6 bases to trimming and J lost 15 bases, with 18 bases between them. The CDR3 spells CASSAGGTVTFF. CDR3 sequence (DNA): TGTGCCAGCAGCGCTGGGGGGACAGTAACGTTCTTC.

A single count supports this clone. Other DNA sequences in the sample encode the same CDR3. This CDR3 reads CASSLVGQPEAFF. As DNA, the CDR3 is TGTGCCAGCAGCTTGGTCGGACAGCCTGAAGCTTTCTTT. The chain uses TRBV5-6 and TRBJ1-1; maybe TRBD1 (6 bases). CDR3 length equals 13 residues. Germline CDR1 is SGHDT and CDR2 is YYEEEE. The V end lost 0 bases, the J end lost 6 bases, and 9 bases lay between the germline ends. The full variable domain, in which reference TRBV5-6 and TRBJ1-1 provide the parts outside the CDR3, is DAGVTQSPTHLIKTRGQQVTLRCSPKSGHDTVSWYQQALGQGPQFIFQYYEEEERQRGNFPDRFSGHQFPNYSSELNVNALLLGDSALYLCASSLVGQPEAFFGQGTRLTVV.

The chain carries TRBV11-2 and TRBJ1-2; D uncertain. CDR1 is SGHAT and CDR2 is FQNNGV in the germline V gene. This CDR3 is built from 15 residues. V was clipped by 5 bases and J by 2 bases, with 15 bases between them. The CDR3 here is CASSPRSQQNYGYTF. In DNA, the CDR3 is TGTGCCAGCAGCCCCCGATCCCAGCAGAACTATGGCTACACCTTC.

The V and J genes are TRBV12-3 or TRBV12-4 and TRBJ2-5; TRBD1 might be the D (6 bases). With 10 bases removed from V and 2 bases from J, the gap between germline ends came to 14 bases. The CDR3 contains 13 residues. DNA for the CDR3: TGTGCCACCTTCAAAAGGGGGCAAGAGACCCAGTACTTC. Translating it yields CATFKRGQETQYF.

The V and J genes are TRBV10-3 and TRBJ2-2; 11 nucleotides line up with TRBD2. V gave up 3 bases and J gave up 7 bases; unmatched junction bases: 4. From germline, CDR1 is ENHRY and CDR2 SYGVKD. This CDR3 has 15 amino acids. CDR3 DNA: TGTGCCATCAGTGAACTAGCGGGGGAAGGCGGGGAGCTGTTTTTT. This gives the protein CAISELAGEGGELFF.

This clone appeared a single time. The genes are TRBV3-1 (or the pseudogene TRBV3-2) and TRBJ1-2; D ambiguous. Germline values: CDR1 LGHDT, CDR2 YNNKEL (reference sequence). V lost 2 bases and J lost 6, with 10 bases in between. CDR3 length: 13 amino acids. The CDR3 reads CASSQMAGDGYTF. CDR3 bases: TGTGCCAGCAGCCAAATGGCCGGTGATGGCTACACCTTC.

The gene calls are TRBV13 and TRBJ2-2; 7 bases are a match to TRBD1. V was pared by 2 bases and J by 0 bases, with 6 bases of the junction left unmatched. The CDR3 is 17 amino acids. The germline gives CDR1 PRHDT, CDR2 FYEKMQ (reference sequence). As DNA, the CDR3 is TGTGCCAGCAGCTTAACGTTCGGGACAGCGAACACCGGGGAGCTGTTTTTT. Its protein product is CASSLTFGTANTGELFF. The full variable domain, its missing parts supplied by reference TRBV13 and TRBJ2-2, is AAGVIQSPRHLIKEKRETATLKCYPIPRHDTVYWYQQGPGQDPQFLISFYEKMQSDKGSIPDRFSAQQFSDYHSELNMSSLELGDSALYFCASSLTFGTANTGELFFGEGSRLTVL.

This rearrangement joins TRBV7-2 to TRBJ2-2; 11 bases are a match to TRBD2. The germline V gene has CDR1 SGHTA and CDR2 FQGNSA. V shed 4 bases and J 6 bases; nucleotides not matched to a gene: 10. This CDR3 comprises 17 residues. The CDR3 here is CASSYSGGAKYAGELFF. CDR3 bases: TGTGCCAGCAGCTATAGCGGGGGGGCAAAATACGCCGGGGAGCTGTTTTTT.

The chain employs TRBV18 and TRBJ2-2; weak D call: TRBD1 (6 bases). Trimming stripped 3 bases from V and 3 bases from J, with 11 bases between. CDR3 length equals 15 residues. Germline CDR1 reads KGHSH; CDR2 reads LQKENI. CDR3 nucleotide sequence: TGTGCCAGCTCACCCGGGACATGGGACACCGGGGAGCTGTTTTTT. Amino acid sequence: CASSPGTWDTGELFF.

The rearrangement uses TRBV6-6 and TRBJ1-4; 7 bases map to TRBD1. The CDR3 contains 16 residues. Losses at the gene ends were 5 bases for V and 0 bases for J; bases not matched to a gene: 6. Germline CDR1 is MNHNY and CDR2 is SVGAGI (reference sequence). CDR3 sequence: CASSLTGVATNEKLFF. The CDR3 region has the DNA TGTGCCAGCAGTCTCACAGGGGTTGCAACTAATGAAAAACTGTTTTTT.

The V call is TRBV7-2, the J call TRBJ2-1; 7 nucleotides align to TRBD2. The CDR3 totals 17 residues. J gave up 0 bases and V 2 bases, and 7 bases lay outside the gene matches. Germline V CDR1 and CDR2: SGHTA, FQGNSA. The CDR3 sequence is CASSLPLGGSSYNEQFF. Written as DNA, the CDR3 is TGTGCCAGCAGCTTACCCCTGGGAGGGAGCTCCTACAATGAGCAGTTCTTC. The full variable domain, in which reference TRBV7-2 and TRBJ2-1 provide the parts outside the CDR3, is GAGVSQSPSNKVTEKGKDVELRCDPISGHTALYWYRQSLGQGLEFLIYFQGNSAPDKSGLPSDRFSAERTGGSVSTLTIQRTQQEDSAVYLCASSLPLGGSSYNEQFFGPGTRLTVL.

The V gene is TRBV19, the J gene TRBJ2-3; 12 bases fit TRBD2. The germline CDR1 and CDR2 sequences are LNHDA and SQIVND (reference sequence). CDR3 size: 15 residues. The V and J ends lost 6 bases and 14 bases, in that order; junction bases with no gene match: 15. DNA for the CDR3: TGTGCCAGTAGCCCCACTAGCGGGGGGCACCAAGGGGGGTATTTT. Encoded protein: CASSPTSGGHQGGYF.

The chain has TRBV2 and TRBJ2-3; D possibly corresponds to TRBD1 (6 bases). The length of the CDR3 is 18 residues. The germline gives CDR1 SNHLY, CDR2 FYNNEI. The V gene lost 8 bases and the J gene lost 3 bases, with 27 bases spanning the gap. CDR3 nucleotides: TGTGCCAGCTCCAAAACGGACCTGGGGGCATCCTGGACAGATACGCAGTATTTT. Translating gives CASSKTDLGASWTDTQYF.